This entry lists 5 T cell receptor beta chains sequenced from one sample in a study of T cell responses to AZD1222 COVID-19 vaccine. Assay used: immunoSEQ multiplex PCR; TCRdb lists only in-frame clones, some missing. The sample lists under 90,000 clones; 70% to 90% were seen once. Sample: peripheral blood, taken 28 days after the second AZD1222 dose. The receptors derive from an adult who received the AZD1222 COVID-19 vaccine.

The CDR3 region has the DNA TGTGCCAGTAGTATGCTACGGAATGAAGCTTTCTTT. It codes for CASSMLRNEAFF. V and J are TRBV19 and TRBJ1-1; unclear D gene. Germline CDR1 LNHDA, CDR2 SQIVND (reference sequence). The CDR3 is made up of 12 amino acids. Trimming removed 3 bases at V and 7 bases at J, with 9 bases between.

J is TRBJ1-4 and V is TRBV11-3; no clear D gene. The CDR3 is 15 residues long. The V and J ends lost 2 bases and 5 bases respectively, with 12 bases between them. CDR1 and CDR2 (germline): SGHNT, YENEEA. The CDR3 region is CASSLRSAENEKLFF. The DNA of the CDR3 is TGTGCCAGCAGCTTAAGATCGGCGGAAAATGAAAAACTGTTTTTT.

This clone was observed a few times. V and J are TRBV6-4 and TRBJ2-3, with TRBD2 identical over 14 bases. Looked up from germline, CDR1 is MRHNA and CDR2 is SNTAGT. V shed 0 bases and J 6 bases; nucleotides not matched to a gene: 2. CDR3 length equals 16 residues. The CDR3 DNA reads as TGTGCCAGCAGTGACTCGACTAGCGGGGGGGCCGATACGCAGTATTTT. Its translation: CASSDSTSGGADTQYF.

The chain employs TRBV27 and TRBJ1-5; possibly TRBD1 for D (5 bases). CDR1 is MNHEY and CDR2 is SMNVEV in the germline V gene (reference sequence). V was clipped by 2 bases and J by 3 bases, with 8 bases between them. This CDR3 is built from 14 residues. The DNA of the CDR3 is TGTGCCAGCAGTTTAACGGGACCCAATCAGCCCCAGCATTTT. This translates into CASSLTGPNQPQHF.

This chain connects TRBV2 to TRBJ1-5; D gene uncertain. Trimming took off 2 bases at V and 6 bases at J, with 11 bases between the two ends. The CDR3 is 14 amino acids. Per the germline V gene, CDR1 is SNHLY and CDR2 is FYNNEI. The chain's CDR3 is CASSELTTVQPQHF. The CDR3 DNA sequence: TGTGCCAGCAGTGAATTGACAACTGTTCAGCCCCAGCATTTT.